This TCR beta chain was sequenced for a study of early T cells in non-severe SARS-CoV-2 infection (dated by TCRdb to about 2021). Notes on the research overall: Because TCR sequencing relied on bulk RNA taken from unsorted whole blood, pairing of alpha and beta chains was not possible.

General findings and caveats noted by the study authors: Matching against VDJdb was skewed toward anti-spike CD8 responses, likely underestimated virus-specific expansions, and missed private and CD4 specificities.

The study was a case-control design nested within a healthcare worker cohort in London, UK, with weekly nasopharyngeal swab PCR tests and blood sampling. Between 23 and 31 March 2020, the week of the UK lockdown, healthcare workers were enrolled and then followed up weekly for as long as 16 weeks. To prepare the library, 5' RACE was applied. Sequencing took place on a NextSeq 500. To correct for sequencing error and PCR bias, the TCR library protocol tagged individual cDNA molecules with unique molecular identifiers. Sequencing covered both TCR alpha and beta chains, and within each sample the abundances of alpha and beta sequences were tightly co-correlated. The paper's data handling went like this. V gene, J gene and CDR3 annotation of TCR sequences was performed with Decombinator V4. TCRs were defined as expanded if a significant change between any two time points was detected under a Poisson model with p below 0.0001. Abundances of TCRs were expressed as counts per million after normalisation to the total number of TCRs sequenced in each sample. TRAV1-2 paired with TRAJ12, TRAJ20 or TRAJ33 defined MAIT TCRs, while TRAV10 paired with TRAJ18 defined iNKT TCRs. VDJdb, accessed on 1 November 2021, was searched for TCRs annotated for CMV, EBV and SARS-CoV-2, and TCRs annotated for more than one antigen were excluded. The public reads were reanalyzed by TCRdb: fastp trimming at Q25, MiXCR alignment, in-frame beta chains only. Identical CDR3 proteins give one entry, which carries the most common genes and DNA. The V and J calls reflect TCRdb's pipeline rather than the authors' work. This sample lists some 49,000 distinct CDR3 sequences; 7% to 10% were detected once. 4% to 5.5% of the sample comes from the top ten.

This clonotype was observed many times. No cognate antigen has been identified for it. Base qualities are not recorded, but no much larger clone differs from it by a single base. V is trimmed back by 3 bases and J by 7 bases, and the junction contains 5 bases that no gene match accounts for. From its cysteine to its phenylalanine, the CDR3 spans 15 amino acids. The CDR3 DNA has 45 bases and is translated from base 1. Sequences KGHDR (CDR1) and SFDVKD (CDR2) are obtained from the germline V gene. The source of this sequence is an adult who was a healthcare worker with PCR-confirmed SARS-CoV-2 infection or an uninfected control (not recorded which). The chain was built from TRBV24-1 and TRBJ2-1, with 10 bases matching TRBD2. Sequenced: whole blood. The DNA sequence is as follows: TGTGCCACCAGTGATGAACTAGCGGGGATAAATGAGCAGTTCTTC. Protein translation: CATSDELAGINEQFF.